This is a list of T cell receptor beta chains from one sample in a study of shared clonotypes between healthy human individuals. Clones were read by immunoSEQ multiplex PCR, and TCRdb kept only the in-frame ones, dropping some. The sample has 2.3 million or so clones, 85% to 95% seen once. Sequencing used naive CD4+ T cells from PBMCs. These receptors all stem from a man between 18 and 29 years old in good health. Some clones in this sample may be carry-over from other donors' samples. CDR3s include the opening cysteine and the closing phenylalanine or tryptophan. The D gene is left open where the match is weak. Only part of the rows carry a size: once, few, many, or a class if the clone is expanded.

V gene	clone size	J gene	D gene	CDR3 protein	CDR3 DNA
TRBV28	.	TRBJ2-7	TRBD2	CASQVGTTVYEQYF	TGTGCCAGCCAGGTCGGGACTACAGTTTACGAGCAGTACTTC
TRBV5-1	.	TRBJ2-1	TRBD2	CASRSTSGMSSYNEQFF	TGCGCCAGCAGGTCGACTAGCGGGATGAGCTCCTACAATGAGCAGTTCTTC
TRBV29-1	.	TRBJ1-2	.	CSVRKLDSNYGYTF	TGCAGCGTCCGTAAATTGGACTCTAACTATGGCTACACCTTC
TRBV27	.	TRBJ2-7	.	CASSLIGRGSYEQYF	TGTGCCAGCAGTTTAATCGGGAGAGGGTCCTACGAGCAGTACTTC
TRBV28	.	TRBJ1-3	.	CASRTPGSSGNTIYF	TGTGCCAGCAGAACTCCCGGCAGCTCTGGAAACACCATATATTTT
TRBV19	.	TRBJ1-2	.	CASRGNYGYTF	TGTGCGAGTCGGGGCAACTATGGCTACACCTTC
TRBV10-3	.	TRBJ2-3	.	CAISGGRKTSDTQYF	TGTGCCATCAGTGGTGGCCGAAAGACCTCAGATACGCAGTATTTT
TRBV20-1	.	TRBJ2-3	.	CSARDNTQYF	TGCAGTGCTAGAGATAACACGCAGTATTTT
TRBV4-1	.	TRBJ2-5	TRBD2	CASSRYGTSGVQETQYF	TGCGCCAGCAGCCGATATGGGACTAGCGGGGTCCAAGAGACCCAGTACTTC
TRBV5-1	.	TRBJ2-7	.	CASSLAVAGYEQYF	TGCGCCAGCAGCTTGGCCGTCGCAGGCTACGAGCAGTACTTC
TRBV5-8	.	TRBJ1-2	.	CASSFSFTVNGYTF	TGTGCCAGCAGCTTTAGCTTTACGGTTAATGGCTACACCTTC
TRBV25-1	.	TRBJ2-2	.	CASSGPGGTVMRELFF	TGTGCCAGCAGTGGGCCCGGAGGGACTGTGATGAGGGAGCTGTTTTTT
TRBV6-1	.	TRBJ2-5	.	CASRHPVLVKETQYF	TGTGCCAGCCGACATCCAGTACTAGTAAAAGAGACCCAGTACTTC
TRBV9	.	TRBJ2-1	.	CASSLDPYPNNEQFF	TGTGCCAGCAGCCTCGACCCCTACCCCAACAATGAGCAGTTCTTC
TRBV5-1	.	TRBJ2-3	TRBD2	CASSLGLAGRADTQYF	TGCGCCAGCAGCTTGGGACTAGCGGGAAGGGCAGATACGCAGTATTTT
TRBV5-5	.	TRBJ2-2	.	CASSLERTNFPGELFF	TGTGCCAGCAGCTTGGAAAGGACAAATTTTCCCGGGGAGCTGTTTTTT
TRBV7-8	.	TRBJ1-5	.	CASSSGTLSNQPQHF	TGTGCCAGCAGCTCCGGGACCTTGAGCAATCAGCCCCAGCATTTT
TRBV6-1	.	TRBJ1-3	.	CASSYLQANTIYF	TGTGCCAGCAGCTACCTTCAGGCAAACACCATATATTTT
TRBV7-2	.	TRBJ2-1	.	CASSSEGVAINEQFF	TGTGCCAGCAGCTCAGAAGGAGTAGCGATCAATGAGCAGTTCTTC
TRBV7-9	.	TRBJ2-2	.	CASSSGKIGTGELFF	TGTGCCAGCAGCTCTGGGAAGATCGGGACCGGGGAGCTGTTTTTT
TRBV7-3	.	TRBJ2-5	TRBD1	CASSLLGRGSFGETQYF	TGTGCCAGCAGCTTATTGGGCAGGGGGAGTTTCGGAGAGACCCAGTACTTC
TRBV9	.	TRBJ2-2	.	CASSVGGGYTGELFF	TGTGCCAGCAGCGTAGGAGGGGGATACACCGGGGAGCTGTTTTTT
TRBV27	.	TRBJ1-1	.	CASSLRAGNTEAFF	TGTGCCAGCAGTTTGAGGGCGGGAAACACTGAAGCTTTCTTT
TRBV28	.	TRBJ1-4	.	CASSPSPGTREANEKLFF	TGTGCCAGCAGTCCTTCCCCGGGGACCCGAGAAGCTAATGAAAAACTGTTTTTT
TRBV7-9	.	TRBJ1-4	.	CASSSLRVSNEKLFF	TGTGCCAGCAGCTCTCTTCGCGTTTCTAATGAAAAACTGTTTTTT
TRBV4-2	few	TRBJ1-5	.	CASSQVGRDQPQHF	TGTGCCAGCAGCCAAGTGGGGAGGGATCAGCCCCAGCATTTT
TRBV7-2	.	TRBJ2-3	.	CASSPGGLFTDTQYF	TGTGCCAGCAGCCCCGGGGGCTTATTCACAGATACGCAGTATTTT
TRBV27	.	TRBJ1-2	.	CASSPLEVWTGTYGYTF	TGTGCCAGCAGTCCCCTCGAGGTTTGGACCGGGACCTATGGCTACACCTTC
TRBV30	.	TRBJ1-5	.	CAWSPDSSNQPQHF	TGTGCCTGGAGTCCCGACTCCTCCAATCAGCCCCAGCATTTT
TRBV11-2	.	TRBJ2-1	TRBD2	CASSLSRLAVYNEQFF	TGTGCCAGCAGCTTGTCAAGGCTAGCGGTCTACAATGAGCAGTTCTTC
TRBV10-3	.	TRBJ1-3	.	CAISESGAGGNTIYF	TGTGCCATCAGTGAGTCAGGGGCCGGTGGAAACACCATATATTTT
TRBV7-3	.	TRBJ2-1	.	CASSLFPPSKEQFF	TGTGCCAGCAGCTTATTTCCCCCAAGCAAGGAGCAGTTCTTC
TRBV11-3	.	TRBJ2-1	TRBD2	CASSFDSGIGNEQFF	TGTGCCAGCAGCTTTGATAGCGGGATAGGGAATGAGCAGTTCTTC
TRBV30	.	TRBJ2-7	TRBD2	CAWRNIAGGSHEQYF	TGTGCCTGGAGGAACATAGCGGGAGGGAGCCACGAGCAGTACTTC
TRBV7-3	.	TRBJ2-3	.	CASSLDPSTDTQYF	TGTGCCAGCAGCTTGGACCCTAGCACAGATACGCAGTATTTT
TRBV7-2	.	TRBJ1-2	.	CASSWYDRGGYGYTF	TGTGCCAGCAGTTGGTACGATCGGGGCGGATATGGCTACACCTTC
TRBV5-1	.	TRBJ1-2	.	CASSLVGGNYGYTF	TGCGCCAGCAGCTTGGTTGGGGGTAACTATGGCTACACCTTC
TRBV18	few	TRBJ1-1	TRBD1	CASSPQGQGNTEAFF	TGTGCCAGCTCACCCCAGGGACAGGGGAACACTGAAGCTTTCTTT
TRBV15	.	TRBJ2-5	TRBD1	CATSLDRDTAQYF	TGTGCCACCAGCCTTGACAGGGATACGGCCCAGTACTTC
TRBV27	.	TRBJ1-1	.	CASSLTAASARREAFF	TGTGCCAGCAGTCTGACAGCGGCCAGTGCTCGGCGGGAAGCTTTCTTT
TRBV27	.	TRBJ2-2	.	CASRPTKYSTGELFF	TGTGCCAGCAGACCGACCAAATATTCGACCGGGGAGCTGTTTTTT
TRBV6-1	.	TRBJ1-5	.	CAASQGIGNQPQHF	TGTGCCGCCAGTCAGGGGATAGGCAATCAGCCCCAGCATTTT
TRBV30	.	TRBJ1-2	TRBD1	CATGGQGYGYTF	TGTGCCACGGGCGGACAGGGGTATGGCTACACCTTC